These 22 T cell receptor beta chains came from one sample sequenced in a study of blood T cell repertoires in COVID-19 (TCRdb year 2020). The library was prepared using the immunoSEQ multiplex PCR assay. TCRdb obtained this table from immuneACCESS and retained in-frame rearrangements with V and J assigned. These tables miss some clones; where compared with another copy, unresolved V genes account for less than half of the shortfall, and the remainder is unexplained. A total of about 62,000 clones appear in this sample, approximately 82% of them only once. Roughly 6% of the sample is held by the ten biggest clonotypes. Sequencing was carried out using peripheral blood. The source is a human donor in a cohort sampled during active COVID-19.

The chain couples TRBV5-1 to TRBJ1-1, with a tentative D call TRBD1 (6 bases). The ends were cut back, 10 bases at V and 4 bases at J, with 17 bases in the middle. This CDR3 has 13 amino acids. The germline gives CDR1 SGHRS, CDR2 YFSETQ. The CDR3 reads CASRTGPSTEAFF. The CDR3 nucleotides read TGCGCCTCAAGAACAGGGCCCTCCACTGAAGCTTTCTTT.

The CDR3 spells CASSVGGAINTEAFF. In nucleotides, the CDR3 is TGTGCCAGCAGCGTAGGAGGAGCGATCAACACTGAAGCTTTCTTT. The rearrangement joins TRBV9 to TRBJ1-1; D is ambiguous. V lost 0 bases and J lost 2, with 11 bases in between. CDR3 size: 15 residues. The V gene's germline CDR1 is SGDLS and CDR2 YYNGEE. The variable domain in full, completed from reference TRBV9 and TRBJ1-1, reads DSGVTQTPKHLITATGQRVTLRCSPRSGDLSVYWYQQSLDQGLQFLIQYYNGEERAKGNILERFSAQQFPDLHSELNLSSLELGDSALYFCASSVGGAINTEAFFGQGTRLTVV.

The rearrangement joins TRBV10-3 to TRBJ1-2; tentative D call: TRBD1 (5 bases). The V gene lost 2 bases and the J gene lost 8 bases, with 15 bases spanning the gap. The CDR3 covers 14 residues. Germline values: CDR1 ENHRY, CDR2 SYGVKD. CDR3 amino acids: CAISEDRGGSGYTF. CDR3 nucleotides: TGTGCCATCAGTGAGGATCGCGGGGGTTCGGGCTACACCTTC.

The J gene is TRBJ2-2, the V gene TRBV29-1; 7 positions match TRBD1. The J segment lost 1 base and the V segment lost 2 bases, leaving 4 bases of the junction unmatched. CDR3 length: 15 residues. Per germline, CDR1 SQVTM and CDR2 ANQGSEA. The CDR3 spells CSVESGQKNTGELFF. The CDR3 coding sequence is TGCAGCGTTGAATCGGGACAGAAGAACACCGGGGAGCTGTTTTTT.

This clone was picked up a small number of times. V usage is TRBV18 and J usage is TRBJ1-1; 7 bases map to TRBD1. The J segment lost 5 bases and the V segment lost 2 bases, leaving 8 bases of the junction unmatched. CDR3 length: 15 amino acids. Germline V lookup: CDR1 KGHSH, CDR2 LQKENI. DNA for the CDR3: TGTGCCAGCTCACCAGTGACAGGGTCGGAGACTGAAGCTTTCTTT. It yields the protein CASSPVTGSETEAFF.

The rearrangement joins TRBV2 to TRBJ2-4; a possible D gene is TRBD2 (6 bases). Per the germline V gene, CDR1 is SNHLY and CDR2 is FYNNEI. V was trimmed by 2 bases and J by 0 bases, leaving 8 bases between them. This CDR3 is built from 15 residues. CDR3 nucleotides: TGTGCCAGCAGTGAATCGCGGGGAGCCAAAAACATTCAGTACTTC. The encoded protein is CASSESRGAKNIQYF.

This chain connects TRBV15 to TRBJ2-2; TRBD2 matches at 13 bases. This CDR3 comprises 17 residues. Germline CDR1 is LNHNV and CDR2 is YYDKDF (reference sequence). V was clipped by 6 bases and J by 5 bases; unmatched bases: 9. CDR3: CATRGRRLAGGTGELFF. CDR3 coding DNA: TGTGCCACCAGGGGTCGTCGACTAGCGGGGGGAACCGGGGAGCTGTTTTTT.

The CDR3 DNA follows: TGCAGTGTTGGACAGTACGAGCAGTACTTC. It translates to CSVGQYEQYF. This chain joins TRBV20-1 and TRBJ2-7, with D perhaps TRBD1 (6 bases). The germline CDR1 and CDR2 sequences are DFQATT and SNEGSKA (reference sequence). V gave up 7 bases and J gave up 4 bases, with 8 bases separating them. This CDR3 contains 10 residues.

The chain has TRBV30 and TRBJ1-2, with D unclear. Trimming took off 2 bases at V and 1 base at J, with 14 bases between the two ends. Germline CDR1 reads GTSNPN; CDR2 reads SVGIG (reference sequence). This CDR3 is 15 amino acids long. The CDR3 here is CAWSLRTNNNYGYTF. For the CDR3, the DNA is TGTGCCTGGAGTTTACGGACTAACAATAACTATGGCTACACCTTC.

The rearrangement joins TRBV19 to TRBJ1-1; the D gene is possibly TRBD1 (5 bases). CDR3 size: 13 residues. The germline gives CDR1 LNHDA, CDR2 SQIVND (reference sequence). V was shortened by 7 bases and J by 1 base, with 10 bases between the two germline ends. The CDR3 DNA reads as TGTGCCAGTATGAGACAGCCGAACACTGAAGCTTTCTTT. Translated, it gives CASMRQPNTEAFF.

The gene calls are TRBV5-1 and TRBJ2-1; 10 nucleotides align to TRBD2. The germline CDR1 and CDR2 sequences are SGHRS and YFSETQ. CDR3 length: 16 amino acids. With 0 bases clipped from V and 3 bases from J, the junction kept 3 bases outside the gene matches. CDR3 protein: CASSLGAGGSYNEQFF. As DNA, the CDR3 is TGCGCCAGCAGCTTGGGAGCGGGGGGGAGCTACAATGAGCAGTTCTTC.

The rearrangement joins TRBV6-1 to TRBJ1-2; no reliable D call. CDR3 length: 13 residues. Germline-derived CDR1 and CDR2 are MNHNS and SASEGT. Trimming shortened V by 1 base and J by 7 bases, and 10 bases separated the two germline ends. CDR3 nucleotide sequence: TGTGCCAGCAGTGAAGTGGCTCGTGGTGGCTACACCTTC. Translated: CASSEVARGGYTF.

This chain connects TRBV28 to TRBJ2-7; no definite D call. Germline V CDR1 and CDR2: MDHEN, SYDVKM. CDR3 length: 12 residues. The ends were cut back, 1 base at V and 2 bases at J, with 3 bases in the middle. CDR3 in amino acids: CASSLLAYEQYF. The CDR3 DNA follows: TGTGCCAGCAGTTTATTAGCCTACGAGCAGTACTTC.

This clone turned up a few times. J is TRBJ1-5 and V is TRBV18; D gene ambiguous. Germline V gives CDR1 KGHSH, CDR2 LQKENI. CDR3 size: 15 residues. V was clipped by 6 bases and J by 0 bases, with 12 bases between them. The CDR3 here is CASSMADYSNQPQHF. DNA for the CDR3: TGTGCCAGCTCTATGGCGGACTATAGCAATCAGCCCCAGCATTTT.

This clone was counted a few times. This rearrangement joins TRBV6-4 to TRBJ2-1, with D tentatively TRBD1 (5 bases). Germline assignment: CDR1 MRHNA and CDR2 SNTAGT. Trimming shortened V by 4 bases and J by 7 bases, and 11 bases separated the two germline ends. This CDR3 has 13 residues. CDR3 DNA: TGTGCCAGCAGTGCCTCGACAGAGAATGAGCAGTTCTTC. Its translation: CASSASTENEQFF.

In this sample, this clone turned up once. This rearrangement joins TRBV4-2 to TRBJ2-7; 9 nucleotides align to TRBD1. This CDR3 has 15 amino acids. Germline V gene lookup returns CDR1 LGHNA and CDR2 YNFKEQ. V shed 5 bases and J 4 bases; nucleotides not matched to a gene: 9. The CDR3 is CASSAGTGFRYEQYF. CDR3 nucleotide sequence: TGTGCCAGCAGCGCCGGGACAGGGTTTCGATACGAGCAGTACTTC.

This rearrangement joins TRBV6-5 to TRBJ1-4; tentatively, D is TRBD1 (6 bases). Germline V gene data show CDR1 as MNHEY and CDR2 as SVGAGI. V lost 8 bases and J 8 bases, leaving 15 bases between the germline ends. The CDR3 consists of 13 residues. CDR3: CASLTGIKEKLFF. DNA for the CDR3: TGTGCCAGCTTAACAGGGATAAAAGAAAAACTGTTTTTT.

The chain uses TRBV5-6 and TRBJ2-5; TRBD2 matches 9 bases. Germline V gives CDR1 SGHDT, CDR2 YYEEEE. This CDR3 contains 15 residues. The V and J ends lost 2 bases and 2 bases, in that order; junction bases with no gene match: 4. The chain's CDR3 is CASSFLAGQQETQYF. DNA of the CDR3: TGTGCCAGCAGCTTTCTAGCGGGACAACAAGAGACCCAGTACTTC. The whole variable domain, remainder taken from reference TRBV5-6 and TRBJ2-5, is DAGVTQSPTHLIKTRGQQVTLRCSPKSGHDTVSWYQQALGQGPQFIFQYYEEEERQRGNFPDRFSGHQFPNYSSELNVNALLLGDSALYLCASSFLAGQQETQYFGPGTRLLVL.

This chain joins TRBV5-4 and TRBJ2-3; TRBD1 matches at 11 bases. The V and J ends lost 1 base and 0 bases, in that order; junction bases with no gene match: 7. The CDR3 is made up of 18 amino acids. CDR1 is SGHNT, CDR2 YYREEE, per germline (reference sequence). The CDR3, as DNA: TGTGCCAGCAGCTTGCCGGGGACAGGGGGACCTAGCACAGATACGCAGTATTTT. Translated: CASSLPGTGGPSTDTQYF.

This sequence joins TRBV9 and TRBJ2-1, with 11 nucleotides matching TRBD2. The junction had 8 bases not matched to a gene; V was cut back by 0 bases and J by 0 bases. The CDR3 sequence is 19 residues long. Germline V gene data show CDR1 as SGDLS and CDR2 as YYNGEE. The CDR3: CASSVGLAGGPSSYNEQFF. CDR3 bases: TGTGCCAGCAGCGTAGGTCTAGCGGGAGGACCAAGCTCCTACAATGAGCAGTTCTTC.

The chain recombines TRBV5-1 with TRBJ1-2; 9 positions match TRBD1. In germline, CDR1 is SGHRS, CDR2 YFSETQ. The CDR3 loop spans 16 amino acids. V shed 4 bases and J 0 bases; nucleotides not matched to a gene: 7. CDR3 protein: CASSEQQGASNYGYTF. CDR3 sequence (DNA): TGCGCCAGCAGCGAGCAACAGGGGGCGTCTAACTATGGCTACACCTTC. Using reference TRBV5-1 and TRBJ1-2 for the parts outside the CDR3, the full variable domain is KAGVTQTPRYLIKTRGQQVTLSCSPISGHRSVSWYQQTPGQGLQFLFEYFSETQRNKGNFPGRFSGRQFSNSRSEMNVSTLELGDSALYLCASSEQQGASNYGYTFGSGTRLTVV.

The genes are TRBV10-3 and TRBJ1-4, with a weak D call TRBD1 (5 bases). The CDR3 length is 15 residues. V shed 0 bases and J shed 7 bases, with 12 bases lying between them. Germline lookup yields CDR1 ENHRY and CDR2 SYGVKD. The DNA for the CDR3 is TGTGCCATCAGTGAGTCGACGGGGGTCGGTGAAAAACTGTTTTTT. It is translated as CAISESTGVGEKLFF.